This T cell receptor beta chain was documented in a study of cytomegalovirus exposure and HLA in healthy donors. Overall study results and limits: Donors belonging to an Asian-associated ancestry cluster reportedly showed fewer N-insertions in productive TCRs than the 666-donor mean, according to what a later analysis found. Within an earlier analysis, most TCR beta V segments proved productive either about 87% or about 30% of the time. Information on immune exposure was restricted to one variable (CMV serostatus).

Healthy individuals who donated bone marrow served as the donors. The table lists this clone with a few counts. Its specificity is not known. Looked up from germline, CDR1 is SGDLS and CDR2 is YYNGEE. The CDR3 spans 15 residues. Trimming removed 1 base at V and 6 bases at J, with 16 bases between. The primer mix had 60 Vbeta and 13 Jbeta primers. Sequencing used immunoSEQ multiplex PCR; TCRdb keeps in-frame clones, though not all of them. The data hold about 130,000 clones, with about 11% observed a single time. The chain has TRBV9 and TRBJ1-2, with D tentatively TRBD1 (6 bases). Sequenced input: PBMCs. The origin of this receptor is a woman aged 18-35 years in good health and CMV-seropositive. CDR3 protein: CASSVTTGMSDGYTF. The CDR3, as DNA: TGTGCCAGCAGCGTAACCACAGGGATGTCGGATGGCTACACCTTC.